Below are 13 T cell receptor beta chains sequenced from a single sample in a study of OX40 agonist ivuxolimab in advanced cancers. Generated by immunoSEQ multiplex PCR, the TCRdb table keeps only in-frame clones and is missing some. Of under 95,000 clones in the sample, roughly 85% are singletons; the top ten hold 15% to 20%. Sequencing used CD4+ or CD8+ T cells sorted from blood, obtained in a trial of the OX40 agonist ivuxolimab. Receptor source: an adult with an advanced solid tumor such as melanoma, head and neck, liver or kidney cancer.

The genes are TRBV7-2 and TRBJ2-6, with 8 bases matching TRBD1. With 3 bases clipped from V and 2 bases from J, the junction kept 0 bases outside the gene matches. This CDR3 is built from 15 residues. Germline-derived CDR1 and CDR2 are SGHTA and FQGNSA. CDR3 coding DNA: TGTGCCAGCAGCTTGACAGGGGCTGGGGCCAACGTCCTGACTTTC. It translates to CASSLTGAGANVLTF.

The gene calls are TRBV29-1 and TRBJ2-1; D call uncertain. Per the germline V gene, CDR1 is SQVTM and CDR2 is ANQGSEA. Trimming stripped 0 bases from V and 2 bases from J, with 5 bases between. CDR3 length equals 13 residues. CDR3 nucleotide sequence: TGCAGCGTTGAAGATCAAACCTACAATGAGCAGTTCTTC. Protein product: CSVEDQTYNEQFF.

This chain connects TRBV5-1 to TRBJ2-2; no clear D gene. CDR1 is SGHRS, CDR2 YFSETQ, per germline. This CDR3 has 15 residues. V lost 2 bases and J 1 base, leaving 9 bases between the germline ends. CDR3 in DNA: TGCGCCAGCAGCTTCGCACCGATGAACACCGGGGAGCTGTTTTTT. It codes for CASSFAPMNTGELFF.

The chain combines TRBV5-1 with TRBJ2-7, with D possibly matching TRBD2 (6 bases). The V gene's germline CDR1 is SGHRS and CDR2 YFSETQ. CDR3 size: 11 residues. V gave up 5 bases and J gave up 6 bases, with 9 bases separating them. The CDR3 DNA is TGCGCCAGCAGAGGAGGGGTCGAGCAGTACTTC. This codes for CASRGGVEQYF.

This clone was recorded only once. The chain recombines TRBV14 with TRBJ1-4; D remains unclear. CDR1 SGHDN and CDR2 FVKESK come from the germline V gene. This CDR3 contains 13 residues. Trimming took 4 bases from V and 6 from J, leaving 9 bases between them. The CDR3 nucleotides are TGTGCCAGCAGCCCTGACCTGGATGAAAAACTGTTTTTT. Residues: CASSPDLDEKLFF.

This clone came up once. This rearrangement joins TRBV5-1 to TRBJ1-1; 7 nucleotides line up with TRBD1. The CDR3 extends over 14 amino acids. V gave up 4 bases and J gave up 0 bases; unmatched junction bases: 3. Germline V gene sequence: CDR1 SGHRS, CDR2 YFSETQ. The DNA of the CDR3 is TGCGCCAGCAGCGGGGGACAGCTGAACACTGAAGCTTTCTTT. This encodes CASSGGQLNTEAFF.

The table lists this clone with a few counts. The genes are TRBV19 and TRBJ1-2; tentatively, D is TRBD1 (5 bases). V was pared by 9 bases and J by 4 bases, with 15 bases between. This CDR3 spans 13 amino acids. Germline V gene lookup returns CDR1 LNHDA and CDR2 SQIVND (reference sequence). This CDR3 reads CASAPGRSYGYTF. CDR3 DNA: TGTGCCAGCGCTCCGGGACGCTCCTATGGCTACACCTTC.

This rearrangement joins TRBV19 to TRBJ2-6; 10 nucleotides line up with TRBD1. The CDR3 contains 16 residues. Germline V CDR1 and CDR2: LNHDA, SQIVND (reference sequence). V shed 7 bases, J shed 2 bases, and the junction held 5 bases outside the gene matches. The CDR3 region is CASTQTGGTGANVLTF. The CDR3 bases are TGTGCCAGTACCCAGACAGGGGGCACTGGGGCCAACGTCCTGACTTTC.

In its sample, this clone was seen once. Other nucleotide sequences from this sample produce the same CDR3. The chain carries TRBV5-1 and TRBJ2-1; D is possibly TRBD2 (5 bases). Per germline, CDR1 SGHRS and CDR2 YFSETQ. This CDR3 has 15 amino acids. Deletions cut 5 bases from V and 0 bases from J, with 12 bases between. For the CDR3, the DNA is TGCGCCAGCAGTGTGTCGGGGAGCTCCTACAATGAGCAGTTCTTC. Protein: CASSVSGSSYNEQFF. The complete variable domain, with remaining parts taken from reference TRBV5-1 and TRBJ2-1, reads KAGVTQTPRYLIKTRGQQVTLSCSPISGHRSVSWYQQTPGQGLQFLFEYFSETQRNKGNFPGRFSGRQFSNSRSEMNVSTLELGDSALYLCASSVSGSSYNEQFFGPGTRLTVL.

V usage is TRBV7-6 and J usage is TRBJ1-1; D is uncertain. Per germline, CDR1 SGHVS and CDR2 FNYEAQ. This CDR3 has 12 amino acids. Trimming removed 1 base from V and 2 bases from J, with 2 bases in between. The CDR3 DNA follows: TGTGCCAGCAGCTTAGTAAACACTGAAGCTTTCTTT. It is translated as CASSLVNTEAFF.

The table lists this clone with a count of one. This chain links TRBV14 with TRBJ2-3, with D hard to call. The germline gives CDR1 SGHDN, CDR2 FVKESK. Deletions cut 0 bases from V and 9 bases from J, with 7 bases between. The CDR3 is made up of 12 amino acids. Here the CDR3 reads CASSQEGRTQYF. The CDR3 region has the DNA TGTGCCAGCAGCCAAGAGGGTAGGACGCAGTATTTT.

The CDR3 DNA follows: TGTGCCAGCAGCCACCCGCCGGGGCGGGAGGGAAAGTACGAGCAGTACTTC. It codes for CASSHPPGREGKYEQYF. V gene TRBV14 combines with J gene TRBJ2-5; TRBD2 matches 9 bases. The J call may be mistaken, given a closer DNA end match to TRBJ2-7. Germline V gene lookup returns CDR1 SGHDN and CDR2 FVKESK. The CDR3 is made up of 17 amino acids.

The chain is built from TRBV2 and TRBJ2-3; TRBD2 aligns across 15 bases. The CDR3 covers 16 residues. In germline, CDR1 is SNHLY, CDR2 FYNNEI. J was trimmed by 5 bases and V by 3 bases; bases with no gene match: 3. CDR3 region: CASSDGLAGGRDTQYF. In DNA, the CDR3 is TGTGCCAGCAGTGATGGACTAGCGGGAGGGAGAGATACGCAGTATTTT.